The entry below gives a single T cell receptor beta chain sequence along with its context. J gave up 1 base and V 0 bases, and 6 bases lay outside the gene matches. CDR1 SGHAT and CDR2 FQNNGV come from the germline V gene. This CDR3 has 18 residues. This sample stems from a study of blood T cell repertoires in COVID-19. Study information: The United States, Italy and Spain provided the acute and convalescent COVID-19 samples. Sample material is recorded as cDNA or gDNA derived from T cells, B-cell-depleted T cells, or PBMCs.

Per the authors' pipeline: Reference gene primer amplification in the assay estimated nucleated cell counts. Using immunoSEQ multiplex PCR, the repertoire was profiled, and TCRdb retains in-frame clones only, with some absent. For V, J and clone size, that table is used; D and trimming come from the DNA. The table lists 200,000 to 300,000 clones, around nine tenths of them singletons. Sequences were obtained from peripheral blood. The gene calls are TRBV11-2 and TRBJ2-3, with 11 bases matching TRBD2. This sequence originates from a woman aged 60-75 years who had recovered from COVID-19. CDR3 in amino acids: CASSLDPHSGGGTDTQYF. DNA of the CDR3: TGTGCCAGCAGCTTAGATCCCCATAGCGGGGGGGGCACAGATACGCAGTATTTT.